The 17 T cell receptor beta chains listed next were all sequenced from one sample in a study of T cell responses to AZD1222 COVID-19 vaccine. Measured with immunoSEQ multiplex PCR; TCRdb has only the in-frame clones, and not every one. The table shows approximately 150,000 clones, with 70% to 90% occurring only once. The material sequenced was peripheral blood, taken 28 days after the second dose of the MenACWY control vaccine. Receptors originate from an adult who received the MenACWY meningococcal vaccine as a control.

This clone was seen more than once but under ten times. The chain is built from TRBV28 and TRBJ1-2, with D hard to call. Germline lookup yields CDR1 MDHEN and CDR2 SYDVKM. V lost 5 bases to trimming and J lost 4 bases, with 14 bases between them. This CDR3 contains 14 residues. The CDR3 loop reads CASSREQKLYGYTF. As DNA, the CDR3 is TGTGCCAGCAGTAGGGAACAGAAACTCTATGGCTACACCTTC.

The chain joins TRBV19 to TRBJ1-5; no clear D gene. This CDR3 is built from 16 residues. Looked up from germline, CDR1 is LNHDA and CDR2 is SQIVND (reference sequence). Trimming removed 6 bases at V and 1 base at J, with 16 bases between. This CDR3 is CASSPTSSPSNQPQHF. As DNA, the CDR3 is TGTGCCAGTAGCCCAACGAGTTCCCCGAGCAATCAGCCCCAGCATTTT. The entire variable domain, with the rest obtained from reference TRBV19 and TRBJ1-5, is as follows: DGGITQSPKYLFRKEGQNVTLSCEQNLNHDAMYWYRQDPGQGLRLIYYSQIVNDFQKGDIAEGYSVSREKKESFPLTVTSAQKNPTAFYLCASSPTSSPSNQPQHFGDGTRLSIL.

In nucleotides, the CDR3 is TGTGCCAGTAGCACCCGGGACGGGAATGAAAAACTGTTTTTT. Translating it yields CASSTRDGNEKLFF. The chain has TRBV19 and TRBJ1-4, with a tentative D call TRBD1 (5 bases). Per germline, CDR1 LNHDA and CDR2 SQIVND (reference sequence). The CDR3 extends over 14 amino acids. V lost 6 bases to trimming and J lost 5 bases, with 13 bases between them.

This clone was seen just once. The chain carries TRBV5-4 and TRBJ1-1; 7 nucleotides agree with TRBD1. The germline gives CDR1 SGHNT, CDR2 YYREEE (reference sequence). J was trimmed by 3 bases and V by 4 bases; bases with no gene match: 6. The CDR3 is 14 residues long. CDR3 protein: CASSANRGDTEAFF. CDR3 DNA sequence: TGTGCCAGCAGCGCAAACAGGGGCGACACTGAAGCTTTCTTT.

The chain links TRBV27 to TRBJ2-2, with 13 bases fitting TRBD2. The ends lost 6 bases at V and 12 bases at J; junction bases unmatched: 10. Germline-derived CDR1 and CDR2 are MNHEY and SMNVEV (reference sequence). CDR3 length: 15 residues. The CDR3 nucleotides read TGTGCCAGCAGATCGGGACTAGCGGGGCCTACGAAGCTGTTTTTT. Encoded protein: CASRSGLAGPTKLFF.

The CDR3 nucleotides are TGCAGTGCTAGGAAAAGAGAGGGCTACACCTTC. Protein product: CSARKREGYTF. This sequence joins TRBV20-1 and TRBJ1-2; D is uncertain. Deletions cut 3 bases from V and 8 bases from J, with 10 bases between. Germline V gene data show CDR1 as DFQATT and CDR2 as SNEGSKA (reference sequence). The CDR3 length is 11 residues.

The chain employs TRBV28 and TRBJ1-2; possibly TRBD1 for D (5 bases). Germline CDR1 and CDR2: MDHEN and SYDVKM. The CDR3 runs 13 residues. Trimming left V 6 bases short and J 8 bases short, with 16 bases between. The CDR3 protein is CASSEGARSGYTF. Written as DNA, the CDR3 is TGTGCCAGCAGCGAAGGGGCGAGGTCGGGCTACACCTTC.

The chain joins TRBV11-2 to TRBJ2-3; 7 positions match TRBD1. CDR1 and CDR2 (germline): SGHAT, FQNNGV. The CDR3 consists of 13 residues. V trimming: 6 bases; J trimming: 5 bases; junction bases outside the gene matches: 5. CDR3 loop: CASRAQGIDTQYF. The CDR3, as DNA: TGTGCCAGCAGGGCACAGGGGATAGATACGCAGTATTTT. Based on the CDR3 plus reference TRBV11-2 and TRBJ2-3, the full variable domain is EAGVAQSPRYKIIEKRQSVAFWCNPISGHATLYWYQQILGQGPKLLIQFQNNGVVDDSQLPKDRFSAERLKGVDSTLKIQPAKLEDSAVYLCASRAQGIDTQYFGPGTRLTVL.

The chain recombines TRBV27 with TRBJ1-3; D remains ambiguous. The germline V gene has CDR1 MNHEY and CDR2 SMNVEV (reference sequence). CDR3 length equals 14 residues. Trimming stripped 6 bases from V and 0 bases from J, with 9 bases between. This CDR3 reads CASRNQHSGNTIYF. The DNA for the CDR3 is TGTGCCAGCAGAAATCAACACTCTGGAAACACCATATATTTT.

This chain uses TRBV19 with TRBJ1-4; possibly TRBD1 for D (5 bases). Germline CDR1 and CDR2: LNHDA and SQIVND (reference sequence). Trimming cost V 7 bases and J 1 base, with 10 bases left between them. The CDR3 runs 14 residues. The CDR3 DNA sequence: TGTGCCAGTAAGGGAGACAGAACTAATGAAAAACTGTTTTTT. This encodes CASKGDRTNEKLFF.

V usage is TRBV19 and J usage is TRBJ1-4, with TRBD1 identical over 10 bases. V trimming: 3 bases; J trimming: 8 bases; junction bases outside the gene matches: 3. This CDR3 has 14 amino acids. Per germline, CDR1 LNHDA and CDR2 SQIVND (reference sequence). CDR3 residues: CASSIGTGAEKLFF. Written as DNA, the CDR3 is TGTGCCAGTAGTATCGGGACAGGGGCGGAAAAACTGTTTTTT.

The chain carries TRBV6-5 and TRBJ1-6; 9 bases line up with TRBD1. The length of the CDR3 is 16 residues. Losses at the gene ends were 0 bases for V and 9 bases for J; bases not matched to a gene: 6. Germline V gives CDR1 MNHEY, CDR2 SVGAGI. Written as DNA, the CDR3 is TGTGCCAGCAGTTACTCGGGACAGGGTACGGGTTCACCCCTCCACTTT. This codes for CASSYSGQGTGSPLHF.

This chain joins TRBV28 and TRBJ1-2; no clear D gene. V gave up 2 bases and J gave up 4 bases, with 8 bases separating them. In germline, CDR1 is MDHEN, CDR2 SYDVKM. The CDR3 is made up of 13 amino acids. CDR3 sequence reads: CASSLVLSYGYTF. CDR3 coding DNA: TGTGCCAGCAGTTTAGTTCTGAGCTATGGCTACACCTTC.

J is TRBJ2-7 and V is TRBV27; D is perhaps TRBD2 (7 bases). Germline lookup yields CDR1 MNHEY and CDR2 SMNVEV (reference sequence). V lost 2 bases and J lost 5, with 13 bases in between. The CDR3 spans 14 residues. The CDR3: CASSLGGGLDEQYF. In nucleotides, the CDR3 is TGTGCCAGCAGTTTAGGGGGGGGCCTGGACGAGCAGTACTTC.

This chain uses TRBV19 with TRBJ1-6, with a possible D match to TRBD1 (5 bases). In germline, CDR1 is LNHDA, CDR2 SQIVND (reference sequence). Deletions cut 7 bases from V and 10 bases from J, with 14 bases between. This CDR3 region has 13 residues. In DNA form, the CDR3 reads TGTGCCAGTATGCCTTCAGGGAGCTCACCCCTCCACTTT. It codes for CASMPSGSSPLHF.

The rearrangement joins TRBV28 to TRBJ1-5; the D is unclear. The CDR3 is made up of 11 amino acids. The V end lost 6 bases, the J end lost 4 bases, and 4 bases lay between the germline ends. The V gene's germline CDR1 is MDHEN and CDR2 SYDVKM. In nucleotides, the CDR3 is TGTGCCAGCAGCACGAATCAGCCCCAGCATTTT. It specifies CASSTNQPQHF.

The genes are TRBV27 and TRBJ2-1, with 14 bases lining up with TRBD2. Germline CDR1 and CDR2: MNHEY and SMNVEV (reference sequence). V lost 7 bases and J lost 1; bases outside the gene matches: 12. The CDR3 contains 19 residues. CDR3 in amino acids: CASTPQGTSGRGSYNEQFF. DNA of the CDR3: TGTGCCAGCACCCCCCAGGGGACTAGCGGGAGAGGTTCCTACAATGAGCAGTTCTTC.